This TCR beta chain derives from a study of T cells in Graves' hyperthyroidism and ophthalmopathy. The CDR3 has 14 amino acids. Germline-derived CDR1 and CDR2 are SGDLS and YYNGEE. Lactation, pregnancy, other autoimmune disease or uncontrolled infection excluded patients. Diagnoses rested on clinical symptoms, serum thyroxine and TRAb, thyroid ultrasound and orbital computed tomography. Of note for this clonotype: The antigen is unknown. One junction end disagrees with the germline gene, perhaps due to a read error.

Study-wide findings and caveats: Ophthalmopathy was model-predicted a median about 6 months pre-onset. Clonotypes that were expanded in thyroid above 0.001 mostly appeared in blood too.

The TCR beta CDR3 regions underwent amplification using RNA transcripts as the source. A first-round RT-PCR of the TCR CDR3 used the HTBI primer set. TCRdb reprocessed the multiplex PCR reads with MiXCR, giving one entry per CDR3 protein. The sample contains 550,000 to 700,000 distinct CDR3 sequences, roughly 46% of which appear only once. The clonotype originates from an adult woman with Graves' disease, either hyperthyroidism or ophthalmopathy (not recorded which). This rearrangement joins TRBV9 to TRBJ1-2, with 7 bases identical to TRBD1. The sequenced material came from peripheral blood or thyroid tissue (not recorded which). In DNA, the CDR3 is TGTGCCAGCAGCGTCGGGACAGAGAACTATGGCCACACCTTC. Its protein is CASSVGTENYGHTF.